Included here is one T cell receptor beta chain sequence, with context. This table comes from immunoSEQ multiplex PCR, and its TCRdb copy is limited to in-frame clones, with some not included. This table has about 60,000 clones, nearly 95% appearing once. This entry is derived from a study of T cell changes during pregnancy in multiple sclerosis. The CDR3 consists of 16 residues. Trimming took 10 bases from V and 2 from J; bases not matched to a gene: 15. The sequence was obtained from a female donor with multiple sclerosis, enrolled in a pregnancy study. The V and J genes are TRBV23-1 and TRBJ1-1; 8 nucleotides align to TRBD1. TRBV23-1 is an ORF for which the function is uncertain. Material: peripheral blood, obtained in the first trimester of pregnancy. The DNA of the CDR3 is TGCGCCACCCCGGTCAGGGGGCGATTGTGTAACACTGAAGCTTTCTTT. It specifies CATPVRGRLCNTEAFF.